This entry lists 9 T cell receptor beta chains sequenced from one sample in a study of T cells in localized non-small cell lung cancer. Profiling relied on immunoSEQ multiplex PCR, and the TCRdb table lists in-frame clones only, not all of them. The top ten clones hold over 1.5% of a sample with around 130,000 clones, 70% to 90% of them seen once. The sample consisted of peripheral blood, taken before any cancer treatment. The receptors stem from a female donor aged 60 or older with stage I lung adenocarcinoma.

This chain joins TRBV10-2 and TRBJ2-3; 8 bases are shared with TRBD2. The CDR3 runs to 15 residues. The trim removed 7 bases at V and 1 base at J, leaving 7 bases unmatched. In germline, CDR1 is WSHSY, CDR2 SAAADI. For the CDR3, the DNA is TGCGCCAGCACGGGTGCGACTAGCGGCACAGATACGCAGTATTTT. Translated: CASTGATSGTDTQYF.

This clone came up a few times. CDR3 in amino acids: CASSVTGGLAGLEQFF. CDR3 coding DNA: TGTGCCAGCAGCGTAACAGGGGGACTAGCGGGATTAGAGCAGTTCTTC. The chain uses TRBV11-3 and TRBJ2-1; 13 bases line up with TRBD2. Unmatched junction bases numbered 11, after V lost 5 bases and J lost 10 bases. Germline assignment: CDR1 SGHNT and CDR2 YENEEA. The CDR3 has 16 residues.

This clone was counted a single time. The rearrangement joins TRBV7-2 to TRBJ1-1, with unresolved D. This CDR3 is 15 amino acids long. Per the germline V gene, CDR1 is SGHTA and CDR2 is FQGNSA. V lost 5 bases to trimming and J lost 0 bases, with 13 bases between them. CDR3 coding DNA: TGTGCCAGCAGCCTGCTATCGGGATTGAACACTGAAGCTTTCTTT. Protein product: CASSLLSGLNTEAFF.

This clone occurred once. This rearrangement joins TRBV30 to TRBJ2-6; a possible D gene is TRBD2 (6 bases). V was cut by 0 bases and J by 1 base, with 7 bases left in between. The V gene's germline CDR1 is GTSNPN and CDR2 SVGIG (reference sequence). The CDR3 spans 15 residues. CDR3 sequence reads: CAWSVGGSGANVLTF. The DNA for the CDR3 is TGTGCCTGGAGTGTTGGAGGGTCTGGGGCCAACGTCCTGACTTTC.

The chain carries TRBV21-1 and TRBJ2-1. TRBV21-1 is a listed pseudogene. There are 16 residues in the CDR3. The CDR3 DNA sequence: TGTGCCAGCAGCTCCCGGGGGGACAGCTCCTACAATGAGCAGTTCTTC. Translating gives CASSSRGDSSYNEQFF.

The chain has TRBV9 and TRBJ2-3, with a tentative D call TRBD1 (5 bases). The CDR3 is 13 amino acids. Trimming pared 0 bases from V and 3 bases from J, leaving 5 bases between. Germline-derived CDR1 and CDR2 are SGDLS and YYNGEE. CDR3 loop: CASSVGTTDTQYF. CDR3 coding DNA: TGTGCCAGCAGCGTAGGGACAACAGATACGCAGTATTTT. The entire variable domain, with the rest obtained from reference TRBV9 and TRBJ2-3, is as follows: DSGVTQTPKHLITATGQRVTLRCSPRSGDLSVYWYQQSLDQGLQFLIQYYNGEERAKGNILERFSAQQFPDLHSELNLSSLELGDSALYFCASSVGTTDTQYFGPGTRLTVL.

The chain joins TRBV6-6 to TRBJ1-5, with D possibly matching TRBD1 (6 bases). Germline CDR1 and CDR2: MNHNY and SVGAGI (reference sequence). The CDR3 covers 16 residues. V was pared by 6 bases and J by 3 bases, with 18 bases between. The CDR3 region is CASSHLAGTINQPQHF. Here the CDR3 DNA reads TGTGCCAGCAGCCACCTCGCCGGGACAATCAATCAGCCCCAGCATTTT.

This rearrangement joins TRBV2 to TRBJ2-3, with 11 nucleotides matching TRBD1. The CDR3 contains 13 residues. Germline assignment: CDR1 SNHLY and CDR2 FYNNEI. V was pared by 6 bases and J by 9 bases, with 5 bases of the junction left unmatched. CDR3 residues: CASRGQGATTQYF. The CDR3 DNA is TGTGCCAGCAGAGGACAGGGGGCGACCACGCAGTATTTT. Looking up the rest from reference TRBV2 and TRBJ2-3 gives the full variable domain: EPEVTQTPSHQVTQMGQEVILRCVPISNHLYFYWYRQILGQKVEFLVSFYNNEISEKSEIFDDQFSVERPDGSNFTLKIRSTKLEDSAMYFCASRGQGATTQYFGPGTRLTVL.

This clone was observed a single time. The chain links TRBV6-6 to TRBJ2-7, with 7 bases fitting TRBD2. Looked up from germline, CDR1 is MNHNY and CDR2 is SVGAGI (reference sequence). V shed 6 bases, J shed 0 bases, and the junction held 5 bases outside the gene matches. The CDR3 covers 14 residues. The CDR3 loop is CASRSTSVSYEQYF. DNA for the CDR3: TGTGCCAGCAGGTCAACTAGCGTCTCCTACGAGCAGTACTTC.